This T cell receptor (beta chain) was recorded in a study of blood T cell repertoires in COVID-19. Study-wide context: Researchers got acute and convalescent COVID-19 samples from the United States, Italy and Spain.

V lost 2 bases, J lost 5 bases, and 9 bases stayed unmatched. The CDR3 is 16 amino acids. Looked up from germline, CDR1 is SGDLS and CDR2 is YYNGEE. TCRdb keeps only in-frame clones here, not all; method: immunoSEQ multiplex PCR. The repertoire holds fewer than 250,000 clones, with around 87% as singletons. Sample: peripheral blood. The chain links TRBV9 to TRBJ2-5; 10 nucleotides match TRBD2. The clonotype was recovered from a man in his sixties with acute or convalescent COVID-19. The CDR3 nucleotides read TGTGCCAGCAGCGTGGGCGAGCGGGGGGGTGTGGAGACCCAGTACTTC. This translates into CASSVGERGGVETQYF.